Below are 12 T cell receptor beta chains sequenced from a single sample in a study of post-analysis software for immune sequencing data. Broader study findings: A handful of TRBV segments were more frequent in patients than controls; TRBV5-6, TRBV5-1 and TRBV20-1 belonged to this group.

The antigens of these receptors remain unknown. Libraries were made from TCR beta cDNA, and they carried unique molecular identifiers. TCRdb used MiXCR to reprocess the PCR reads, holding one entry per CDR3 protein. The data hold approximately 400,000 distinct CDR3 sequences, with approximately 33% observed a single time. Sequenced input: blood. These receptors came from a girl aged 10 to 17 with multiple sclerosis.

V usage is TRBV20-1 and J usage is TRBJ2-7; D gene ambiguous. The CDR3 covers 12 residues. Germline values: CDR1 DFQATT, CDR2 SNEGSKA (reference sequence). This CDR3 reads CRVRGKIDEQYF. DNA of the CDR3: TGCAGGGTTCGTGGCAAAATCGACGAGCAGTACTTC.

The CDR3: CAISGSGTSNEQFF. The CDR3 bases are TGTGCCATCAGTGGCTCGGGGACCAGCAATGAGCAGTTCTTC. This sequence joins TRBV10-3 and TRBJ2-1, with D perhaps assigned TRBD1 or TRBD2 (5 bases each). There are 14 residues in the CDR3. Germline loops: CDR1 ENHRY, CDR2 SYGVKD. V lost 4 bases and J 6 bases, leaving 13 bases between the germline ends.

This clonotype occurred many times. The chain is built from TRBV6-6 and TRBJ2-7; no definite D call. The V end lost 6 bases, the J end lost 5 bases, and 8 bases lay between the germline ends. CDR1 is MNHNY and CDR2 is SVGAGI in the germline V gene (reference sequence). The CDR3 has 11 amino acids. This CDR3 is CASRGRDEQYF. Written as DNA, the CDR3 is TGTGCCAGCAGGGGAAGGGACGAGCAGTACTTC.

This clonotype came up a few times. The rearrangement uses TRBV3-1 and TRBJ2-1, with D uncertain. Per germline, CDR1 LGHDT and CDR2 YNNKEL (reference sequence). V was cut by 2 bases and J by 0 bases, with 11 bases left in between. The CDR3 extends over 16 amino acids. The CDR3 is CASSQTLGISYNEQFF. The CDR3 DNA reads TGTGCCAGCAGCCAAACTCTTGGGATCTCCTACAATGAGCAGTTCTTC.

This clonotype appeared a few times. The rearrangement uses TRBV4-3 and TRBJ2-7, with a tentative D call TRBD1 (6 bases). The CDR3 spans 13 residues. V gave up 4 bases and J gave up 7 bases, with 14 bases separating them. In germline, CDR1 is LGHNA, CDR2 YSLEER. The DNA of the CDR3 is TGCGCCAGCAGCCCGTGGCGCAGGGGTGAGCAGTACTTC. This gives the protein CASSPWRRGEQYF.

The CDR3 here is CASSLEVGEAFF. In DNA form, the CDR3 reads TGTGCCAGCAGCTTGGAGGTCGGTGAAGCTTTCTTT. The chain links TRBV5-5 to TRBJ1-1; no firm D call. CDR3 size: 12 residues. Trimming removed 0 bases at V and 7 bases at J, with 7 bases between. Germline CDR1 is SGHKS and CDR2 is YYEKEE (reference sequence).

The V and J genes are TRBV5-1 and TRBJ1-1; 10 bases line up with TRBD1. The CDR3 is 15 amino acids. The germline V gene encodes CDR1 SGHRS and CDR2 YFSETQ. V shed 4 bases and J 1 base; nucleotides not matched to a gene: 4. The DNA of the CDR3 is TGCGCCAGCAGCGAGGGACAGGGGTCGAACACTGAAGCTTTCTTT. It translates to CASSEGQGSNTEAFF.

V usage is TRBV14 and J usage is TRBJ2-7; D is uncertain. Trimming stripped 0 bases from V and 9 bases from J, with 15 bases between. CDR3 length: 14 residues. CDR1 SGHDN and CDR2 FVKESK come from the germline V gene. CDR3 nucleotide sequence: TGTGCCAGCAGCCAAGATCGTTTCTTGGCACCGCAGTACTTC. This encodes CASSQDRFLAPQYF.

The V gene is TRBV12-3 or TRBV12-4, the J gene TRBJ1-4; D unclear. Trimming left V 0 bases short and J 6 bases short, with 8 bases between. The CDR3 length is 14 residues. As DNA, the CDR3 is TGTGCCAGCAGTTTAGCGGTCCGGGATGAAAAACTGTTTTTT. It codes for CASSLAVRDEKLFF.

The CDR3 spells CASSSSNTEAFF. In nucleotides, the CDR3 is TGTGCCAGCAGCTCGTCGAACACTGAAGCTTTCTTT. The chain couples TRBV11-2 to TRBJ1-1; D unclear. Germline CDR1 is SGHAT and CDR2 is FQNNGV. The CDR3 is 12 amino acids. V was shortened by 4 bases and J by 1 base, with 4 bases between the two germline ends.

This clonotype was seen more than once but under ten times. The rearrangement joins TRBV6-5 to TRBJ1-2; 7 bases fit TRBD1. V lost 5 bases and J lost 8; bases outside the gene matches: 14. Germline V gene data show CDR1 as MNHEY and CDR2 as SVGAGI. The CDR3 is 15 amino acids. Written as DNA, the CDR3 is TGTGCCAGCAGTCAACAGGGGACGACCCTGCGGGGCTACACCTTC. This gives the protein CASSQQGTTLRGYTF.

This clonotype was detected a few times. This chain uses TRBV4-3 with TRBJ1-1; tentatively, D is TRBD1 (5 bases). Germline V gene sequence: CDR1 LGHNA, CDR2 YSLEER. The V end lost 0 bases, the J end lost 1 base, and 9 bases lay between the germline ends. The CDR3 has 15 residues. Written as DNA, the CDR3 is TGCGCCAGCAGCCAAGATCCGGGACGGAACACTGAAGCTTTCTTT. As protein: CASSQDPGRNTEAFF.